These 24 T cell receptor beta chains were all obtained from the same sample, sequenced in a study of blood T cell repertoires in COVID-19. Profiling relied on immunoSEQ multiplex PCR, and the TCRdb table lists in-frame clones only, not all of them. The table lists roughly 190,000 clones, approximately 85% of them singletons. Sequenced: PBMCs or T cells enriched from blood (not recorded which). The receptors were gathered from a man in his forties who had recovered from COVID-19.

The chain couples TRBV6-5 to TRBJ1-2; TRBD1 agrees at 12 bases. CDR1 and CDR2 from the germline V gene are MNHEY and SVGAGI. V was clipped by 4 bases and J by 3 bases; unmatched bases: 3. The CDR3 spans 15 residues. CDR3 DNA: TGTGCCAGCAGTTCCGGGACAGGGGGCTACTATGGCTACACCTTC. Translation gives CASSSGTGGYYGYTF.

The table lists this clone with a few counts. The CDR3 DNA reads TGTGCCAGCAGCCAAGATCAAGGGGGCTCCTACAATGAGCAGTTCTTC. Encoded protein: CASSQDQGGSYNEQFF. The chain has TRBV3-1 (or the pseudogene TRBV3-2) and TRBJ2-1; perhaps TRBD1 as D (6 bases). CDR1 and CDR2 from the germline V gene are LGHDT and YNNKEL (reference sequence). The CDR3 length is 16 residues. V was shortened by 0 bases and J by 0 bases, with 9 bases between the two germline ends.

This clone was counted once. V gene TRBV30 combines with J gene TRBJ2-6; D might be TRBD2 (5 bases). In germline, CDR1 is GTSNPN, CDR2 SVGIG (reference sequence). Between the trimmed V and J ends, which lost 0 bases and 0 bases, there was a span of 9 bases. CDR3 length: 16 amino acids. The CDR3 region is CAWSVRGSSGANVLTF. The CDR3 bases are TGTGCCTGGAGTGTACGGGGAAGCTCTGGGGCCAACGTCCTGACTTTC.

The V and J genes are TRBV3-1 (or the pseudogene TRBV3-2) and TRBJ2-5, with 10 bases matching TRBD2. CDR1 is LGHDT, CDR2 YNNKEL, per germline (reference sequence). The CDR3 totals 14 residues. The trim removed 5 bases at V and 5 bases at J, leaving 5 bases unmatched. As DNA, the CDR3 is TGTGCCAGCAGCTCTAGCGGGAGAGGGGAGACCCAGTACTTC. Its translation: CASSSSGRGETQYF.

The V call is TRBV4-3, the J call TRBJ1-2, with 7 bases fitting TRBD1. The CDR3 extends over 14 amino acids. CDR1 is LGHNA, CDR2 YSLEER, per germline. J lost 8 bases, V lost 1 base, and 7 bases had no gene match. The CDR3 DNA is TGCGCCAGCAGCCAAGGACAGGGTCGCGACGGCTACACCTTC. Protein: CASSQGQGRDGYTF.

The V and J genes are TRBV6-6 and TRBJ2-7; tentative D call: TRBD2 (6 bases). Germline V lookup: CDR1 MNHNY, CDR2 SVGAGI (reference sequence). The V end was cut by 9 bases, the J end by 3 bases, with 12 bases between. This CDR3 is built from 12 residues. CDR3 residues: CARGLSGYEQYV. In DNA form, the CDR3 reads TGTGCCAGGGGACTTTCTGGCTACGAGCAGTACGTC.

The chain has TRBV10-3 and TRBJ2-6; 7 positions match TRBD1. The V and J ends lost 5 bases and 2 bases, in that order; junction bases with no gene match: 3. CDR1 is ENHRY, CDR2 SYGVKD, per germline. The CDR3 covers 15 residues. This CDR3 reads CAISLTGTGANVLTF. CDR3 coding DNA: TGTGCCATCAGTCTGACAGGGACTGGGGCCAACGTCCTGACTTTC.

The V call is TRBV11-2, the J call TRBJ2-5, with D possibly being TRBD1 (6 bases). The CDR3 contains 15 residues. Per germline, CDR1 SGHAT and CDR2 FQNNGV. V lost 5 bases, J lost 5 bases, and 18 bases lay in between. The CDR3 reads CASSKPAQGWETQYF. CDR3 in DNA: TGTGCCAGCAGCAAACCCGCACAGGGCTGGGAGACCCAGTACTTC.

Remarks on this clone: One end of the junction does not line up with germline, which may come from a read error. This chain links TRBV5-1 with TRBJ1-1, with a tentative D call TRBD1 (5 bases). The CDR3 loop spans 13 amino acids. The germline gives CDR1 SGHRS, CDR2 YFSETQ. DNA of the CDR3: TGCGCCAGCAGCTCCGAGGGGCCGGTGGGAGGAACTTTT. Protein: CASSSEGPVGGTF.

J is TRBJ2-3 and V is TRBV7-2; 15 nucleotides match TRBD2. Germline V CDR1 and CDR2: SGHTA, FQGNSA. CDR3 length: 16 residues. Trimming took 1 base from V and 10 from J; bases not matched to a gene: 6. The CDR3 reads CASSLDTGTSGRSQYF. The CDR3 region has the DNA TGTGCCAGCAGCTTAGACACCGGGACTAGCGGGAGGTCGCAGTATTTT.

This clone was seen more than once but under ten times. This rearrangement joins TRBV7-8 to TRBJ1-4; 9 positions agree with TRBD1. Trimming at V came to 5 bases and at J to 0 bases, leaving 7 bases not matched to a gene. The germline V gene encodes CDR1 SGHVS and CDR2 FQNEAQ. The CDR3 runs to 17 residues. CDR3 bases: TGTGCCAGCAGCCCGAGACAGGGGGTATCAACTAATGAAAAACTGTTTTTT. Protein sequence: CASSPRQGVSTNEKLFF.

CDR3 bases: TGTGCCAGCAGCTCCGGACTAGCGGGGGGATACAATGAGCAGTTCTTC. It translates to CASSSGLAGGYNEQFF. The chain combines TRBV7-9 with TRBJ2-1; 14 nucleotides line up with TRBD2. Losses at the gene ends were 4 bases for V and 4 bases for J; bases not matched to a gene: 3. The CDR3 consists of 16 residues. The V gene's germline CDR1 is SEHNR and CDR2 FQNEAQ (reference sequence).

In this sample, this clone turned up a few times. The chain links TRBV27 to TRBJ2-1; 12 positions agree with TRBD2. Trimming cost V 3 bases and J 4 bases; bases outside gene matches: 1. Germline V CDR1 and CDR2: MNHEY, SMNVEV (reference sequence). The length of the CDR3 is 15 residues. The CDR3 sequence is CASSLGLAGYNEQFF. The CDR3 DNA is TGTGCCAGCAGTTTGGGACTAGCGGGTTACAATGAGCAGTTCTTC.

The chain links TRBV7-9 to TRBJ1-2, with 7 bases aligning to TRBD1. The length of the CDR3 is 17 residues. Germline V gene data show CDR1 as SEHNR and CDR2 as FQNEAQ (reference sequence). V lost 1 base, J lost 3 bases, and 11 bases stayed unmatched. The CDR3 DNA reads TGTGCCAGCAGCTTAGGGCCACCGGGACAGACGTACTATGGCTACACCTTC. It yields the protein CASSLGPPGQTYYGYTF. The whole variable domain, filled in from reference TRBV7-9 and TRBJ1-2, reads DTGVSQNPRHKITKRGQNVTFRCDPISEHNRLYWYRQTLGQGPEFLTYFQNEAQLEKSRLLSDRFSAERPKGSFSTLEIQRTEQGDSAMYLCASSLGPPGQTYYGYTFGSGTRLTVV.

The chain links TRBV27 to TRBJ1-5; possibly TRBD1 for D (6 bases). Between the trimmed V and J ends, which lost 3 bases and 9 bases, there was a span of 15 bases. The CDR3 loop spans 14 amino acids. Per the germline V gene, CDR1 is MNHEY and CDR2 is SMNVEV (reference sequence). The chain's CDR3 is CASSFRGGSRPQHF. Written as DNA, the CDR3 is TGTGCCAGCAGTTTCCGGGGGGGCTCTAGGCCCCAGCATTTT.

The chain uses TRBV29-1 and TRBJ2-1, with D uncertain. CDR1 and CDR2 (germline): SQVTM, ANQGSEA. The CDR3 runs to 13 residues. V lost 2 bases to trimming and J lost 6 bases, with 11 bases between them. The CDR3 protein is CSVESLRSNEQFF. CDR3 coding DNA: TGCAGCGTTGAAAGCTTAAGATCCAATGAGCAGTTCTTC.

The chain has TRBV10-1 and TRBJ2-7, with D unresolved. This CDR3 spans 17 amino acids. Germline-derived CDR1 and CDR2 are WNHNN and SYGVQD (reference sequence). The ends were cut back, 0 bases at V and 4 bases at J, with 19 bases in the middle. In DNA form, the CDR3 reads TGCGCCAGCAGTGAGTCTAGCTCGTTACCGCTATTTTACGAGCAGTACGTC. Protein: CASSESSSLPLFYEQYV.

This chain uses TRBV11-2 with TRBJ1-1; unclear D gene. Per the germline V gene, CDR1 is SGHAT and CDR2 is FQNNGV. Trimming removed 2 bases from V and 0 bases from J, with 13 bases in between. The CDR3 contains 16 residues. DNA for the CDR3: TGTGCCAGCAGCTTAACCGTACGGACTTTGAACACTGAAGCTTTCTTT. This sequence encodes CASSLTVRTLNTEAFF. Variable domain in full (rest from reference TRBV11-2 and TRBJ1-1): EAGVAQSPRYKIIEKRQSVAFWCNPISGHATLYWYQQILGQGPKLLIQFQNNGVVDDSQLPKDRFSAERLKGVDSTLKIQPAKLEDSAVYLCASSLTVRTLNTEAFFGQGTRLTVV.

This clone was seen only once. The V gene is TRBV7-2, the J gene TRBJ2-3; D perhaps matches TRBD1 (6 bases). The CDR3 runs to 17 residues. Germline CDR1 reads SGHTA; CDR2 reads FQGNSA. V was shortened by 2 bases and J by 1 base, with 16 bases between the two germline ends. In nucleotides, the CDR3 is TGTGCCAGCAGCTTATTCCTAGTACAGGGAGGCACAGATACGCAGTATTTT. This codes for CASSLFLVQGGTDTQYF.

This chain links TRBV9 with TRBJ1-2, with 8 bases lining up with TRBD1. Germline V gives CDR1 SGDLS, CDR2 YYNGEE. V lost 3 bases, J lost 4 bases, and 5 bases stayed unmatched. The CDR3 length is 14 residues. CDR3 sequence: CASSASDRGYGYTF. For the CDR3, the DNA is TGTGCCAGCAGCGCCTCAGACAGGGGCTATGGCTACACCTTC.

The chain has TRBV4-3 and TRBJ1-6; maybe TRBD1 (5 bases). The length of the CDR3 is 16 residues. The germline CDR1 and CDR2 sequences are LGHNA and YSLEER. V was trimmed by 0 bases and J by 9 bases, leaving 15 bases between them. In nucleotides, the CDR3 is TGCGCCAGCAGCCAAGAAGGTTCCCGTACAGGTTCACCCCTCCACTTT. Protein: CASSQEGSRTGSPLHF.

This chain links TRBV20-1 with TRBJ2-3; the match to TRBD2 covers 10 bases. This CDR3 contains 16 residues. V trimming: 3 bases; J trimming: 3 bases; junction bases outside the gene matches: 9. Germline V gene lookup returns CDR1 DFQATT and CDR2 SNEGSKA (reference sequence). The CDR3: CSASGTLAGATDTQYF. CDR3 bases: TGCAGTGCTAGTGGGACTCTAGCGGGAGCAACAGATACGCAGTATTTT.

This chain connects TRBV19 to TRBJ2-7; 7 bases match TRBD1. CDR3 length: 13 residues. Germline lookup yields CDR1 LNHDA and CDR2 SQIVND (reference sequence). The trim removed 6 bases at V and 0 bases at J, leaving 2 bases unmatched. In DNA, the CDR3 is TGTGCCAGTAGCGGACAGGCCTCCTACGAGCAGTACTTC. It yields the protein CASSGQASYEQYF.

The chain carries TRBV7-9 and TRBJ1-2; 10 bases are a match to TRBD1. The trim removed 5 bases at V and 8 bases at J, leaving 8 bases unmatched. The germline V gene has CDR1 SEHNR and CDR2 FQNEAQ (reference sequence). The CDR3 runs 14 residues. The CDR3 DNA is TGTGCCAGCAGCGCCCGGGACAGGGGCCCCGGCTACACCTTC. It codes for CASSARDRGPGYTF.